The 24 T cell receptor beta chains given below trace back to one sample, sequenced in a study of Graves' ophthalmopathy and Graves' hyperthyroidism. Amplification from RNA transcripts yielded the TCR beta CDR3 regions. HTBI primers primed a first-round RT-PCR, and a second-round multiplex PCR followed. From the multiplex PCR reads, TCRdb called clonotypes with MiXCR, one entry per CDR3 protein. Here the sample spans 300,000 to 400,000 distinct CDR3 sequences, about a sixth being singletons. The sequencing input was peripheral blood. These receptors were obtained from an adult woman with stable Graves' hyperthyroidism.

The chain recombines TRBV29-1 with TRBJ1-1; 11 nucleotides align to TRBD1. CDR3 length: 12 residues. Germline V gives CDR1 SQVTM, CDR2 ANQGSEA. The V and J ends lost 7 bases and 5 bases, in that order; junction bases with no gene match: 3. CDR3 nucleotides: TGCAGCGCGGACAGGGGGCGGACTGAAGCTTTCTTT. Translated, it gives CSADRGRTEAFF.

This clonotype was seen only a few times. J is TRBJ2-7 and V is TRBV5-1, with D uncertain. The V end lost 7 bases, the J end lost 2 bases, and 16 bases lay between the germline ends. Looked up from germline, CDR1 is SGHRS and CDR2 is YFSETQ. CDR3 length: 14 residues. The CDR3 sequence is CASGKDTSTYEQYF. Written as DNA, the CDR3 is TGCGCCAGCGGAAAAGACACTTCTACCTACGAGCAGTACTTC.

Of note for this clonotype: Here the CDR3 omits its conserved ending phenylalanine or tryptophan, so a read error is the likely source. The CDR3 here is CAWSSPSGGAFL. The CDR3 bases are TGTGCCTGGAGTAGTCCGTCAGGGGGGGCTTTCCTT. This rearrangement joins TRBV30 to TRBJ1-1; 7 bases align to TRBD1. V lost 2 bases to trimming and J lost 11 bases; unmatched junction nucleotides: 8. Germline lookup yields CDR1 GTSNPN and CDR2 SVGIG (reference sequence). The CDR3 is made up of 12 amino acids.

This clonotype has more than one count but fewer than ten. This chain joins TRBV20-1 and TRBJ2-3; D may correspond to TRBD1 or TRBD2 (5 bases each). This CDR3 contains 12 residues. Germline V lookup: CDR1 DFQATT, CDR2 SNEGSKA (reference sequence). V was trimmed by 1 base and J by 5 bases, leaving 7 bases between them. CDR3 nucleotide sequence: TGCAGTGCTAGAGGGGGGTTAGATACGCAGTATTTT. Residues: CSARGGLDTQYF.

This clonotype has a count of ten or more. The chain employs TRBV25-1 and TRBJ2-7, with TRBD1 matching 9 bases. Germline assignment: CDR1 MGHDK and CDR2 SYGVNS. CDR3 length equals 20 residues. J was trimmed by 2 bases and V by 6 bases; bases with no gene match: 23. As DNA, the CDR3 is TGTGCCAGCAGACCAACGTCAGACAGGGGGTGGCTAGCCGGCACCTACGAGCAGTACTTC. It encodes CASRPTSDRGWLAGTYEQYF.

The chain has TRBV28 and TRBJ2-7; 10 bases match TRBD1. Looked up from germline, CDR1 is MDHEN and CDR2 is SYDVKM. The CDR3 totals 16 residues. V lost 8 bases and J lost 5; bases outside the gene matches: 15. CDR3 in DNA: TGTGCCAGCTATATGCCCACCGGGACAGGGGAACACGAGCAGTACTTC. It yields the protein CASYMPTGTGEHEQYF.

At least ten counts were recorded for this clonotype. This chain links TRBV12-3 or TRBV12-4 with TRBJ2-6; D gene unclear. Trimming took 7 bases from V and 0 from J, leaving 16 bases between them. The CDR3 sequence is 17 residues long. The CDR3 protein is CASKQLRQSSGANVLTF. The CDR3 bases are TGTGCCAGCAAACAACTTCGGCAGTCCTCTGGGGCCAACGTCCTGACTTTC.

This clonotype was seen repeatedly, ten times or more. V and J are TRBV29-1 and TRBJ2-7; TRBD2 matches 11 bases. The V and J ends lost 5 bases and 5 bases, in that order; junction bases with no gene match: 2. There are 12 residues in the CDR3. Germline V gene sequence: CDR1 SQVTM, CDR2 ANQGSEA. The CDR3 is CSVTSGRNEQYF. Here the CDR3 DNA reads TGCAGCGTTACTAGCGGGAGAAACGAGCAGTACTTC.

This clonotype has a count of ten or more. The chain links TRBV4-1 to TRBJ1-5, with 10 nucleotides matching TRBD1. CDR3 size: 15 residues. Germline V CDR1 and CDR2: MGHRA, YSYEKL. With 4 bases clipped from V and 7 bases from J, the junction kept 7 bases outside the gene matches. For the CDR3, the DNA is TGCGCCAGCAGCCGCTCGGACAGGGGGAGGCAGCCCCAGCATTTT. Translating it yields CASSRSDRGRQPQHF.

The rearrangement joins TRBV6-2 or TRBV6-3 to TRBJ2-3; perhaps TRBD2 as D (6 bases). CDR3 size: 17 residues. Germline CDR1 is MNHEY and CDR2 is SVGEGT. Between the trimmed V and J ends, which lost 4 bases and 0 bases, there was a span of 17 bases. CDR3 sequence reads: CASSLSPGAPSTDTQYF. CDR3 coding DNA: TGTGCCAGCAGTTTATCTCCGGGAGCTCCTAGCACAGATACGCAGTATTTT.

Ten or more counts support this clonotype. The rearrangement joins TRBV6-2 or TRBV6-3 to TRBJ2-4; D uncertain. This CDR3 comprises 17 residues. The germline V gene has CDR1 MNHEY and CDR2 SVGEGT. The V gene lost 0 bases and the J gene lost 0 bases, with 12 bases spanning the gap. In DNA form, the CDR3 reads TGTGCCAGCAGTTACTCGACGGCAGGTCTAGCCAAAAACATTCAGTACTTC. Amino acid sequence: CASSYSTAGLAKNIQYF.

This clonotype was counted at least ten times. The chain is built from TRBV29-1 and TRBJ2-5, with D tentatively TRBD2 (6 bases). The CDR3 spans 14 residues. Trimming left V 5 bases short and J 1 base short, with 14 bases between. The germline V gene has CDR1 SQVTM and CDR2 ANQGSEA. The DNA for the CDR3 is TGCAGCGTTCGGAGGGAACCCCGCCAAGAGACCCAGTACTTC. Its translation: CSVRREPRQETQYF.

This clonotype came up a few times. The chain combines TRBV20-1 with TRBJ2-1; 11 bases agree with TRBD2. V was clipped by 4 bases and J by 3 bases; unmatched bases: 5. The germline CDR1 and CDR2 sequences are DFQATT and SNEGSKA (reference sequence). The CDR3 totals 15 residues. The CDR3 sequence is CSAIPTSGGYNEQFF. CDR3 coding DNA: TGCAGTGCTATACCTACTAGCGGGGGCTACAATGAGCAGTTCTTC.

This clonotype has a count of ten or more. The V gene is TRBV28, the J gene TRBJ2-5; a weak D match, TRBD1 (5 bases). Germline loops: CDR1 MDHEN, CDR2 SYDVKM. Trimming removed 9 bases at V and 0 bases at J, with 11 bases between. CDR3 length equals 13 residues. CDR3 in amino acids: CASGRQNQETQYF. In nucleotides, the CDR3 is TGTGCCAGTGGGCGACAGAACCAAGAGACCCAGTACTTC.

There are many counts of this clonotype. The gene calls are TRBV28 and TRBJ1-5, with D unclear. CDR3 length: 15 amino acids. V lost 4 bases, J lost 3 bases, and 13 bases lay in between. Germline CDR1 reads MDHEN; CDR2 reads SYDVKM. The CDR3, as DNA: TGTGCCAGCAGTTCCCCGGGTGCGGTCAATCAGCCCCAGCATTTT. It encodes CASSSPGAVNQPQHF. Based on the CDR3 plus reference TRBV28 and TRBJ1-5, the full variable domain is DVKVTQSSRYLVKRTGEKVFLECVQDMDHENMFWYRQDPGLGLRLIYFSYDVKMKEKGDIPEGYSVSREKKERFSLILESASTNQTSMYLCASSSPGAVNQPQHFGDGTRLSIL.

This clonotype was seen a few times. The genes are TRBV19 and TRBJ2-7, with TRBD2 matching 11 bases. V shed 2 bases and J 3 bases; nucleotides not matched to a gene: 6. The CDR3 loop spans 16 amino acids. Germline CDR1 and CDR2: LNHDA and SQIVND (reference sequence). CDR3 loop: CASSINPGLAVYEQYF. DNA of the CDR3: TGTGCCAGTAGTATAAATCCGGGACTAGCGGTCTACGAGCAGTACTTC.

This clonotype was seen more than once but under ten times. The genes are TRBV13 and TRBJ2-5; D gene unclear. Trimming removed 4 bases from V and 1 base from J, with 25 bases in between. CDR1 PRHDT and CDR2 FYEKMQ come from the germline V gene (reference sequence). There are 19 residues in the CDR3. Written as DNA, the CDR3 is TGTGCCAGCAGCTCCCCTTCCCTAACGATGTCTTTTACCCAAGAGACCCAGTACTTC. Translated, it gives CASSSPSLTMSFTQETQYF.

J is TRBJ2-1 and V is TRBV28, with TRBD2 identical over 7 bases. Germline-derived CDR1 and CDR2 are MDHEN and SYDVKM. This CDR3 is 17 amino acids long. V was pared by 3 bases and J by 6 bases, with 14 bases of the junction left unmatched. The CDR3 is CASSFGGGVLSPNEQFF. The CDR3 region has the DNA TGTGCCAGCAGTTTTGGGGGAGGGGTCCTAAGTCCCAATGAGCAGTTCTTC.

At least ten counts were recorded for this clonotype. This chain joins TRBV27 and TRBJ1-2; no clear D. The V end was cut by 5 bases, the J end by 5 bases, with 12 bases between. The CDR3 totals 13 residues. Germline lookup yields CDR1 MNHEY and CDR2 SMNVEV (reference sequence). The CDR3 reads CASSPHLGYGYTF. The DNA for the CDR3 is TGTGCCAGCAGTCCTCATCTAGGGTATGGCTACACCTTC.

In this sample, this clonotype turned up many times. The chain couples TRBV5-1 to TRBJ2-2, with 12 bases matching TRBD2. Germline V gives CDR1 SGHRS, CDR2 YFSETQ. This CDR3 contains 19 residues. Germline trimming cut 1 base from V and 5 bases from J; bases unmatched to any gene: 12. For the CDR3, the DNA is TGCGCCAGCAGCTTGTGGCATCCCCTAGCGGGAGGGGAGACCGGGGAGCTGTTTTTT. As protein: CASSLWHPLAGGETGELFF.

Many counts were recorded for this clonotype. The chain recombines TRBV28 with TRBJ2-7; D might be TRBD1 (5 bases). V lost 5 bases and J 2 bases, leaving 16 bases between the germline ends. The V gene's germline CDR1 is MDHEN and CDR2 SYDVKM. The CDR3 sequence is 15 residues long. CDR3 DNA: TGTGCCAGCAGTACCCGAAACAGGTACCCCTACGAGCAGTACTTC. Encoded protein: CASSTRNRYPYEQYF.

There are a few counts of this clonotype. The chain couples TRBV20-1 to TRBJ2-7, with D possibly matching TRBD2 (6 bases). Per germline, CDR1 DFQATT and CDR2 SNEGSKA (reference sequence). V lost 5 bases and J lost 7, with 24 bases in between. This CDR3 comprises 15 residues. CDR3 DNA sequence: TGCAGTGCTTCGTCCCTCGGGACTGTTCTTAGTGAGCAGTACTTC. It is translated as CSASSLGTVLSEQYF.

The genes are TRBV11-1 and TRBJ1-1; D remains ambiguous. This CDR3 region has 14 residues. Germline values: CDR1 SGHAT, CDR2 FQDESV (reference sequence). The V and J ends lost 5 bases and 1 base respectively, with 11 bases between them. The CDR3 sequence: CASSQEVPNTEAFF. The CDR3 bases are TGTGCCAGCAGCCAAGAGGTCCCGAACACTGAAGCTTTCTTT.

This clonotype was counted ten times or more. The rearrangement joins TRBV20-1 to TRBJ2-7; 8 nucleotides agree with TRBD2. The CDR3 is 15 residues long. Germline CDR1 is DFQATT and CDR2 is SNEGSKA (reference sequence). V trimming: 5 bases; J trimming: 3 bases; junction bases outside the gene matches: 12. CDR3 in amino acids: CSAPDPQRELYEQYF. CDR3 bases: TGCAGTGCTCCAGACCCCCAGCGGGAGCTCTACGAGCAGTACTTC.